The 13 T cell receptor beta chains below come from one sample, sequenced in a study of blood T cell repertoires in COVID-19. Only in-frame clones appear in the TCRdb table, and some are missing; sequencing was by immunoSEQ multiplex PCR. The table has 150,000 to 200,000 clones, around 90% seen once. Sequenced material: peripheral blood. Receptor source: a human donor in a cohort sampled during active COVID-19.

The chain is built from TRBV7-9 and TRBJ1-4; tentative D call: TRBD1 (5 bases). The V gene lost 5 bases and the J gene lost 8 bases, with 18 bases spanning the gap. The germline V gene has CDR1 SEHNR and CDR2 FQNEAQ (reference sequence). CDR3 length: 15 amino acids. The CDR3 bases are TGTGCCAGCAGCGTAGACAGTGGACGGGGAGAAAAACTGTTTTTT. Translated, it gives CASSVDSGRGEKLFF.

The genes are TRBV10-3 and TRBJ2-3, with D unresolved. The germline gives CDR1 ENHRY, CDR2 SYGVKD. The CDR3 is 11 residues long. V lost 2 bases, J lost 9 bases, and 6 bases lay in between. The CDR3 sequence is CAISEGDTQYF. The CDR3 DNA is TGTGCCATCAGTGAGGGAGACACGCAGTATTTT.

The chain links TRBV9 to TRBJ2-1, with 9 bases fitting TRBD2. The CDR3 is 14 amino acids. Germline V CDR1 and CDR2: SGDLS, YYNGEE. Trimming removed 3 bases from V and 8 bases from J; junction bases left unmatched: 6. The CDR3 DNA sequence: TGTGCCAGCAGCGCAGGACTAGCGCACGATGAGCAGTTCTTC. It translates to CASSAGLAHDEQFF.

The CDR3 loop reads CATSESRAKGLAPPEQFF. CDR3 bases: TGTGCCACCAGTGAGAGCCGGGCAAAAGGACTAGCGCCTCCTGAGCAGTTCTTC. The chain combines TRBV24-1 with TRBJ2-1; 9 bases fit TRBD2. The CDR3 loop spans 18 amino acids. J was trimmed by 9 bases and V by 4 bases; bases with no gene match: 18. Germline lookup yields CDR1 KGHDR and CDR2 SFDVKD.

The chain recombines TRBV4-3 with TRBJ2-1, with D uncertain. Germline V gives CDR1 LGHNA, CDR2 YSLEER. Trimming removed 1 base at V and 0 bases at J, with 7 bases between. This CDR3 has 15 residues. CDR3 residues: CASSQALYSYNEQFF. CDR3 nucleotide sequence: TGCGCCAGCAGCCAAGCACTCTACTCCTACAATGAGCAGTTCTTC.

This clone was seen a single time. The rearrangement links TRBV7-2 to TRBJ2-3; 12 nucleotides align to TRBD2. Germline CDR1 reads SGHTA; CDR2 reads FQGNSA. The V and J ends lost 8 bases and 4 bases, in that order; junction bases with no gene match: 7. This CDR3 is built from 15 residues. CDR3 amino acids: CASGLAGGAADTQYF. As DNA, the CDR3 is TGTGCCAGCGGTCTAGCGGGGGGGGCAGCAGATACGCAGTATTTT.

J is TRBJ2-2 and V is TRBV6-5, with 9 bases identical to TRBD1. Trimming cost V 5 bases and J 6 bases; bases outside gene matches: 7. There are 15 residues in the CDR3. The V gene's germline CDR1 is MNHEY and CDR2 SVGAGI. CDR3 sequence (DNA): TGTGCCAGCAGTCTAACAGGGGGCAACGCCGGGGAGCTGTTTTTT. It encodes CASSLTGGNAGELFF.

The chain combines TRBV5-4 with TRBJ2-7, with TRBD2 matching 9 bases. The CDR3 sequence is 16 residues long. Per the germline V gene, CDR1 is SGHNT and CDR2 is YYREEE (reference sequence). Unmatched junction bases numbered 9, after V lost 2 bases and J lost 3 bases. For the CDR3, the DNA is TGTGCCAGCAGCTTAGCGGGGGGCCTCTACAGCTACGAGCAGTACTTC. It codes for CASSLAGGLYSYEQYF.

This clone showed up just a few times. The V and J genes are TRBV7-2 and TRBJ2-7; 9 bases match TRBD2. Trimming at V came to 0 bases and at J to 9 bases, leaving 6 bases not matched to a gene. CDR1 and CDR2 from the germline V gene are SGHTA and FQGNSA. The CDR3 consists of 14 residues. This CDR3 is CASSLAQLAGVQYF. CDR3 coding DNA: TGTGCCAGCAGCTTAGCCCAACTAGCGGGCGTGCAGTACTTC.

This clone has a single count. The J gene is TRBJ2-2, the V gene TRBV24-1; 13 bases fit TRBD2. V gave up 3 bases and J gave up 8 bases; unmatched junction bases: 11. Per the germline V gene, CDR1 is KGHDR and CDR2 is SFDVKD. The CDR3 totals 18 residues. For the CDR3, the DNA is TGTGCCACCAGTGATACCCCCGGACTAGCGGGAGCGGCGGGGGAGCTGTTTTTT. Its translation: CATSDTPGLAGAAGELFF.

The rearrangement uses TRBV29-1 and TRBJ2-5, with TRBD2 matching 9 bases. CDR3 length: 14 amino acids. The germline V gene encodes CDR1 SQVTM and CDR2 ANQGSEA. Unmatched junction bases numbered 6, after V lost 3 bases and J lost 4 bases. CDR3 protein: CSVDLGTSSETQYF. DNA of the CDR3: TGCAGCGTTGACCTAGGGACTAGCTCAGAGACCCAGTACTTC.

The chain employs TRBV4-1 and TRBJ1-1; D not certain. Germline values: CDR1 MGHRA, CDR2 YSYEKL. V was shortened by 1 base and J by 1 base, with 10 bases between the two germline ends. The CDR3 runs 15 residues. The CDR3 protein is CASSQGETRNTEAFF. The CDR3 region has the DNA TGCGCCAGCAGCCAAGGGGAGACTAGGAACACTGAAGCTTTCTTT.

The rearrangement uses TRBV5-6 and TRBJ1-2; D not resolved. The V end was cut by 2 bases, the J end by 8 bases, with 7 bases between. The CDR3 has 11 amino acids. Germline CDR1 is SGHDT and CDR2 is YYEEEE. The CDR3 reads CASSFRGGYTF. DNA of the CDR3: TGTGCCAGCAGCTTCCGGGGAGGCTACACCTTC.